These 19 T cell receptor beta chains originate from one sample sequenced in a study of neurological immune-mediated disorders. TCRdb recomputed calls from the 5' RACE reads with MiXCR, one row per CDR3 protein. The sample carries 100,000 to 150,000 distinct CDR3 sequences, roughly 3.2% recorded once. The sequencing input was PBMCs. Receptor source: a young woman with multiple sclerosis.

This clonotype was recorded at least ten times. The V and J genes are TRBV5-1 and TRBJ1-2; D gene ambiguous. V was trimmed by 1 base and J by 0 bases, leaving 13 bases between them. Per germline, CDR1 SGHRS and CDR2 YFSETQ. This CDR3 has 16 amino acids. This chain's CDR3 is CASSLSGERPNYGYTF. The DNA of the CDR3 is TGCGCCAGCAGCTTGTCTGGGGAAAGACCTAACTATGGCTACACCTTC.

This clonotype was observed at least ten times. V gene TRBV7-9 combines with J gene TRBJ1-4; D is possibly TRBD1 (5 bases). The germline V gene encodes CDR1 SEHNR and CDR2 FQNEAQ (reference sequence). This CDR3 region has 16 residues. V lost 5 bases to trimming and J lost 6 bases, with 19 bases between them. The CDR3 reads CASSQLPGPRDEKLFF. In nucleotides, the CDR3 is TGTGCCAGCAGCCAACTCCCGGGGCCAAGGGATGAAAAACTGTTTTTT. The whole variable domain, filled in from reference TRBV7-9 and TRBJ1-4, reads DTGVSQNPRHKITKRGQNVTFRCDPISEHNRLYWYRQTLGQGPEFLTYFQNEAQLEKSRLLSDRFSAERPKGSFSTLEIQRTEQGDSAMYLCASSQLPGPRDEKLFFGSGTQLSVL.

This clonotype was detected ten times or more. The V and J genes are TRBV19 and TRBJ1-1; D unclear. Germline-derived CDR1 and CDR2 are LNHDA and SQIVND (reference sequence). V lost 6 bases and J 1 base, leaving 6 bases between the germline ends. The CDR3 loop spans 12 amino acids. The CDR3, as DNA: TGTGCCAGTAGACGAGAGAACACTGAAGCTTTCTTT. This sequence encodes CASRRENTEAFF.

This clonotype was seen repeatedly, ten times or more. The chain's CDR3 is CASSYSWKMGTDTQYF. The CDR3 DNA sequence: TGTGCCAGCAGTTACTCTTGGAAAATGGGCACAGATACGCAGTATTTT. The chain couples TRBV6-5 to TRBJ2-3; D uncertain. This CDR3 has 16 residues. CDR1 is MNHEY, CDR2 SVGAGI, per germline. V was cut by 0 bases and J by 1 base, with 11 bases left in between.

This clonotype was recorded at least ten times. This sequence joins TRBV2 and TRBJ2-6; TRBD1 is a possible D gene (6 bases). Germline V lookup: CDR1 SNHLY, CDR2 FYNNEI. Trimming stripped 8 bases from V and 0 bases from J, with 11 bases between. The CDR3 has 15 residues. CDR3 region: CASGDTYSGANVLTF. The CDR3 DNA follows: TGTGCCAGCGGGGACACTTACTCTGGGGCCAACGTCCTGACTTTC. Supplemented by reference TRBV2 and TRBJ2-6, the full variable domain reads EPEVTQTPSHQVTQMGQEVILRCVPISNHLYFYWYRQILGQKVEFLVSFYNNEISEKSEIFDDQFSVERPDGSNFTLKIRSTKLEDSAMYFCASGDTYSGANVLTFGAGSRLTVL.

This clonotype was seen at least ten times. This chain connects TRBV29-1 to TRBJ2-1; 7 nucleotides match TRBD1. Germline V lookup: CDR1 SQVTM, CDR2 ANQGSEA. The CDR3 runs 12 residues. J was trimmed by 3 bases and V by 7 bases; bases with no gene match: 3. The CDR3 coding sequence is TGCAGCGCTGGGACAGACTACAATGAGCAGTTCTTC. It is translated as CSAGTDYNEQFF.

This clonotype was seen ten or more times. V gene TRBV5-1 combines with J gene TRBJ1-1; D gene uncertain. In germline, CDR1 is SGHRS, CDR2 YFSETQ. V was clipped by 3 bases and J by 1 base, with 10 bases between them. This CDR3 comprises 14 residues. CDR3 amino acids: CASSSQVANTEAFF. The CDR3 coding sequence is TGCGCCAGCAGCTCACAAGTCGCGAACACTGAAGCTTTCTTT. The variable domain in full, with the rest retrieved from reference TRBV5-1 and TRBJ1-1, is KAGVTQTPRYLIKTRGQQVTLSCSPISGHRSVSWYQQTPGQGLQFLFEYFSETQRNKGNFPGRFSGRQFSNSRSEMNVSTLELGDSALYLCASSSQVANTEAFFGQGTRLTVV.

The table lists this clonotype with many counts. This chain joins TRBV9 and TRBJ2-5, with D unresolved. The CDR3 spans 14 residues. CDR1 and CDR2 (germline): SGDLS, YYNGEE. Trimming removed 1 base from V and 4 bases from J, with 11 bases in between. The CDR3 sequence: CASSVTPSVETQYF. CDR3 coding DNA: TGTGCCAGCAGCGTAACCCCATCGGTAGAGACCCAGTACTTC.

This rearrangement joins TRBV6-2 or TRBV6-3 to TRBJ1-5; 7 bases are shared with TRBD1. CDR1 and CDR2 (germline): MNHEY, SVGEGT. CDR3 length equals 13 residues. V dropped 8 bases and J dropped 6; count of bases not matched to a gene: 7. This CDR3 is CASEQGTGQPQHF. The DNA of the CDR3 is TGTGCCAGCGAACAGGGGACGGGTCAGCCCCAGCATTTT.

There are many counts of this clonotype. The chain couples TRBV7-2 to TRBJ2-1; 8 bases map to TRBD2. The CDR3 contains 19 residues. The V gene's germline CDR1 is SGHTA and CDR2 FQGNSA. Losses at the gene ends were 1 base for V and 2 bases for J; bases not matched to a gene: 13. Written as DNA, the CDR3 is TGTGCCAGCAGCTTAGAGGCCGCTGGGAGCGGGGGACCCTACAATGAGCAGTTCTTC. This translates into CASSLEAAGSGGPYNEQFF.

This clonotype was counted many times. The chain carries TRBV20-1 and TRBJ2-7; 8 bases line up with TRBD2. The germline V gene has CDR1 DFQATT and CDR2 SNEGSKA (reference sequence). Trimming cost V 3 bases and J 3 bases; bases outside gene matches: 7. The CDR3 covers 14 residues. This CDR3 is CSAREGLGFYEQYF. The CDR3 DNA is TGCAGTGCTAGGGAGGGACTAGGGTTCTACGAGCAGTACTTC.

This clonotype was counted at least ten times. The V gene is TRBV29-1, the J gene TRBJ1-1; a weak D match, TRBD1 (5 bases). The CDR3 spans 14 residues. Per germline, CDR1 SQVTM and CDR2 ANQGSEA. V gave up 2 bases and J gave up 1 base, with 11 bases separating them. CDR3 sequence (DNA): TGCAGCGTTGAACAGGAAGGACAGAACACTGAAGCTTTCTTT. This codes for CSVEQEGQNTEAFF. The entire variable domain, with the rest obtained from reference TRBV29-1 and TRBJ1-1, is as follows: SAVISQKPSRDICQRGTSLTIQCQVDSQVTMMFWYRQQPGQSLTLIATANQGSEATYESGFVIDKFPISRPNLTFSTLTVSNMSPEDSSIYLCSVEQEGQNTEAFFGQGTRLTVV.

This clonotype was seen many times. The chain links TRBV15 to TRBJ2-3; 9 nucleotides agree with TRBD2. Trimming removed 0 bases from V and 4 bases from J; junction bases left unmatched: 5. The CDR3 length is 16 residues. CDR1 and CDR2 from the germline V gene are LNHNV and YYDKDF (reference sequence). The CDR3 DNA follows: TGTGCCACCAGCAGAGAGGCGGGGGGGCGGGCAGATACGCAGTATTTT. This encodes CATSREAGGRADTQYF. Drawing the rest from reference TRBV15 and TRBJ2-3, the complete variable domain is DAMVIQNPRYQVTQFGKPVTLSCSQTLNHNVMYWYQQKSSQAPKLLFHYYDKDFNNEADTPDNFQSRRPNTSFCFLDIRSPGLGDTAMYLCATSREAGGRADTQYFGPGTRLTVL.

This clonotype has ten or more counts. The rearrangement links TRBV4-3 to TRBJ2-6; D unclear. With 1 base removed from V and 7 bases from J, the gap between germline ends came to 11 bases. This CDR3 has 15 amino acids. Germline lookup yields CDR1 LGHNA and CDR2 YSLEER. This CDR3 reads CASSQAWSGANVLTF. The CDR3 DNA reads TGCGCCAGCAGCCAAGCTTGGTCAGGAGCCAACGTCCTGACTTTC.

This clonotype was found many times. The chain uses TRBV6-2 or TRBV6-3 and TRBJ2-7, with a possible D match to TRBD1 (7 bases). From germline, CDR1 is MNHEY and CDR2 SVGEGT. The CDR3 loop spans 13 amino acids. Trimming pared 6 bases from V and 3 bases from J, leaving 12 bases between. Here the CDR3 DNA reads TGTGCCAGCAGGCGGGGACAGTACTACGAGCAGTACTTC. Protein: CASRRGQYYEQYF.

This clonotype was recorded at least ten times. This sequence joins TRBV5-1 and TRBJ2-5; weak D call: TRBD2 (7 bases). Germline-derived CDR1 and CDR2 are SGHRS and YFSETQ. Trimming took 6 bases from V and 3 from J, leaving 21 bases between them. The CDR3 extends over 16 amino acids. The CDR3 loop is CASTLGGREKEETQYF. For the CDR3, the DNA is TGCGCCAGCACCCTCGGGGGGCGGGAGAAGGAAGAGACCCAGTACTTC.

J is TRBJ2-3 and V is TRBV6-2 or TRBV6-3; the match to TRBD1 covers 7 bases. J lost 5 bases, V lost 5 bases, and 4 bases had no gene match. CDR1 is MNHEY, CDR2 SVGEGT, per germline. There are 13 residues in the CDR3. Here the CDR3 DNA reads TGTGCCAGCAGTCCATGGACAGGAGATACGCAGTATTTT. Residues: CASSPWTGDTQYF.

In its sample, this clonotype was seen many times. The CDR3 DNA is TGCAGTGCTAGTCGACAGGATGAAGCTTTCTTT. Translation gives CSASRQDEAFF. The chain employs TRBV20-1 and TRBJ1-1; weak D call: TRBD1 (6 bases). The CDR3 is made up of 11 amino acids. Trimming shortened V by 3 bases and J by 7 bases, and 9 bases separated the two germline ends. Germline CDR1 DFQATT, CDR2 SNEGSKA (reference sequence).

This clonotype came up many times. The CDR3 reads CSVELLRQGVSYEQYF. The CDR3 DNA follows: TGCAGCGTTGAACTCCTGCGGCAGGGGGTCTCCTACGAGCAGTACTTC. The gene calls are TRBV29-1 and TRBJ2-7; 7 nucleotides match TRBD1. Germline trimming cut 2 bases from V and 0 bases from J; bases unmatched to any gene: 10. The CDR3 is made up of 16 amino acids. Germline CDR1 SQVTM, CDR2 ANQGSEA.